This TCR beta chain was recorded in a study of cytomegalovirus exposure and HLA in healthy donors. In the PCR, 60 Vbeta and 13 Jbeta primers were used. TCRdb's copy holds only in-frame clones and misses some; the assay was immunoSEQ multiplex PCR. The table records approximately 270,000 clones, 75% to 90% of them present only once. Germline loops: CDR1 MNHNS, CDR2 SASEGT. Unmatched junction bases numbered 12, after V lost 7 bases and J lost 7 bases. This CDR3 has 15 amino acids. General study findings and limits: Reported findings show TCR beta sequences accurately forecast HLA-A and HLA-B alleles in most subjects. Sequencing depth roughly uniform across donors was assumed in presence/absence analyses. It was 164 TCR beta chains that were listed as cytomegalovirus-associated. The authors considered a cluster of highly shared sequence variants likely to be a sequencing artifact.

Details on this clone: Its antigen is unidentified.

This sequence joins TRBV6-1 and TRBJ2-1, with 8 nucleotides matching TRBD1. This receptor was taken from a girl aged 2 to 9 in good health and CMV-seronegative. Sequences were obtained from PBMCs. The CDR3 DNA reads as TGTGCCAGCATCACTCAGGGGGCTAGTAGTAATGAGCAGTTCTTC. Translation: CASITQGASSNEQFF.